A single count supports the clone carrying this T cell receptor beta chain. Its antigen remains unknown. Researchers used the Oncomine TCR Beta short-read assay to sequence DNA from cultured CD4+ T cells. TCRdb reanalysed the PCR reads using MiXCR and keeps one entry per CDR3 protein. Among around 18,000 distinct CDR3 sequences listed, 40% to 60% were seen once. This sample is drawn from a study of vaccination and CD4 T cells after COVID-19. Treatment here: roughly 10-day PBMC culture with coronavirus spike peptide pools or control peptides (ViraFEST assay). ViraFEST stimulated the growth of antigen-specific T cells using peptide pools and subsequently profiled their TCRs by sequencing. The PCR-positive dates, March through December 2020, came before the US Alpha, Beta and Delta variants. Negative selection was the method that isolated CD4+ T cells after more than 9 days of culture. Trimming shortened V by 2 bases and J by 1 base, and 8 bases separated the two germline ends. Germline CDR1 reads MNHEY; CDR2 reads SMNVEV (reference sequence). This CDR3 is built from 14 residues.

This sequence joins TRBV27 and TRBJ1-1; D is perhaps TRBD1 (5 bases). The sequence was collected from a human donor who had recovered from COVID-19. The sample was CD4+ T cells from blood, cultured in vitro, taken before SARS-CoV-2 vaccination. In nucleotides, the CDR3 is TGTGCCAGCAGTTTACATACAGGGAACACTGAAGCTTTCTTT. Translating gives CASSLHTGNTEAFF.